The present T cell receptor (beta chain) was sequenced within a study of CD8 T cells in Susac syndrome. This clonotype was counted once. The germline V gene has CDR1 MDHEN and CDR2 SYDVKM. The CDR3 is made up of 15 amino acids. V shed 5 bases and J shed 4 bases, with 15 bases lying between them. The multiple sclerosis control group was made up of treatment-naive patients with stable or active relapsing-remitting disease. FACS was used to enrich TEMRA cells, whereas the CD8+ and CD4+ T cells were obtained by negative isolation. Reverse transcription of about 0.45 to 1 ug RNA was performed with random hexamers. The amplification used immunoSEQ multiplex PCR on TCR beta CDR3; it spanned 54 Vbeta and 13 Jbeta. Using its own MiXCR run on the immunoSEQ multiplex PCR reads, TCRdb lists one record per CDR3 protein. The sample shows some 200,000 distinct CDR3 sequences, nearly 97% of them seen only once.

Sequenced input: CD4+ T cells from PBMCs. This TCR derives from a human donor with multiple sclerosis. V and J are TRBV28 and TRBJ1-5, with D possibly TRBD1 on 6 matching bases. The chain's CDR3 is CASSPRTALNQPQHF. DNA for the CDR3: TGTGCCAGCAGTCCGAGGACAGCCCTGAATCAGCCCCAGCATTTT.